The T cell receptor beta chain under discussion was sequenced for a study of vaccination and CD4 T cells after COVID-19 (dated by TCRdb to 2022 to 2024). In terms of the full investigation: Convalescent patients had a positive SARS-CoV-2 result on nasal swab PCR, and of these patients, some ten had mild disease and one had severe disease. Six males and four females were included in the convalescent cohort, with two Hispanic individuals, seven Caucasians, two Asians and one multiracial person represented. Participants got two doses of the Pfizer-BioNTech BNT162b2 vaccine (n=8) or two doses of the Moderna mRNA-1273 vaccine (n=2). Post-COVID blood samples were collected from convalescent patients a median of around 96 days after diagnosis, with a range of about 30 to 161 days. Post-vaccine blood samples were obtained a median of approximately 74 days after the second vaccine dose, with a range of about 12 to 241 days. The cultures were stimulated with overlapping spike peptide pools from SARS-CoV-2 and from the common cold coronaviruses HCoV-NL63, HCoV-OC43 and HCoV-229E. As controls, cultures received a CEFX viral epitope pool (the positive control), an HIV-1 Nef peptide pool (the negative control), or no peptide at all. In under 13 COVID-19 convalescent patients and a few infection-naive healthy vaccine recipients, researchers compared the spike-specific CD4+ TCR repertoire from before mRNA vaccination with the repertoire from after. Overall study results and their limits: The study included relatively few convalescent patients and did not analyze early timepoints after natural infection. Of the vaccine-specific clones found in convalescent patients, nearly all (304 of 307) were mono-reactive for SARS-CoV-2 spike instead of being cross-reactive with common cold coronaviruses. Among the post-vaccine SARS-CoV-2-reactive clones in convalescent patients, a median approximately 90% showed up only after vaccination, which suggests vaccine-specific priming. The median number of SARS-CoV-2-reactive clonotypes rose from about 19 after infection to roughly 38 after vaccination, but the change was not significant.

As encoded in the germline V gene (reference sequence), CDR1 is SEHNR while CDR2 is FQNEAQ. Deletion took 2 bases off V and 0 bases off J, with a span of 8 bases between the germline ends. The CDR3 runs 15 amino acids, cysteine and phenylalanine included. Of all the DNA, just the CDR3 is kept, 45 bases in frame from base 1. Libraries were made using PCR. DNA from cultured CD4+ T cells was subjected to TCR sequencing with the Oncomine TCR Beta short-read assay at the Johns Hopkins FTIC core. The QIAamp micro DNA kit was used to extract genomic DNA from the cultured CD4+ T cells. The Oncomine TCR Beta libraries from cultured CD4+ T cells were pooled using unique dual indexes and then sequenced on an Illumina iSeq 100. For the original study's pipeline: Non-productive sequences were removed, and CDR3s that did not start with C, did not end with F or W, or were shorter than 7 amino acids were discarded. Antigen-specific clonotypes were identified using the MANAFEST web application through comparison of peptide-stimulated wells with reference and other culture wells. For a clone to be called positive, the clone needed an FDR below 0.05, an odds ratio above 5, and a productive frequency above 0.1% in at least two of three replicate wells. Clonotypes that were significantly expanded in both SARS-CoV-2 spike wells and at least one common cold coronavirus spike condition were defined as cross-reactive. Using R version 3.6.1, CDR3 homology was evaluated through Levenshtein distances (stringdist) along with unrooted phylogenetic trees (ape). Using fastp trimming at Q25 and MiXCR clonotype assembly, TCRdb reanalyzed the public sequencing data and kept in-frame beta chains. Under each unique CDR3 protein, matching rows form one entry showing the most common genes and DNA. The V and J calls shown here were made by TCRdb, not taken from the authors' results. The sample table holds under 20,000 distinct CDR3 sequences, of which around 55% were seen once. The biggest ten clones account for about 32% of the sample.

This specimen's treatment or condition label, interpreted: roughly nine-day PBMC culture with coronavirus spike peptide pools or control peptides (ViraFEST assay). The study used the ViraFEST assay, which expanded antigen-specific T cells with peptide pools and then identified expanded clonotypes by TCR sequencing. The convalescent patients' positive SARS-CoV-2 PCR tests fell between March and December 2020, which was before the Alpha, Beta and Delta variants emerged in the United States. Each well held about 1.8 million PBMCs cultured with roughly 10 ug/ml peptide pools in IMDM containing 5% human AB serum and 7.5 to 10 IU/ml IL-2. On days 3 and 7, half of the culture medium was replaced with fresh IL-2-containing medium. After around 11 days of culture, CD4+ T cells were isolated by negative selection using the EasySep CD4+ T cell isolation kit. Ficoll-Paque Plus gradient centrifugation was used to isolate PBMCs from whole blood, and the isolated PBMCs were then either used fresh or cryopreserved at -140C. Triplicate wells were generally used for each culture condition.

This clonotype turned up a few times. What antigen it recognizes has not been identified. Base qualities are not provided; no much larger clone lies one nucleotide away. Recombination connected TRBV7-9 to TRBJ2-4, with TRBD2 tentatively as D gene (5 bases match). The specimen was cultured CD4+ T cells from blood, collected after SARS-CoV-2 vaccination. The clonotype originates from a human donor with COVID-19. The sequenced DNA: TGTGCCAGCAGCTTAATGGGAGAAGCCAAAAACATTCAGTACTTC. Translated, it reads CASSLMGEAKNIQYF.